Sequencing of this T cell receptor beta chain was carried out in a study of T-cell reconstitution after alpha-beta-depleted transplantation in children. There are a few counts of this clonotype. As yet, its antigen is unknown. Researchers prepared the TCRbeta library using unique molecular identifiers, the study reports. TCRdb independently ran MiXCR on the PCR reads; one entry per CDR3 protein. The sample holds roughly 120,000 distinct CDR3 sequences, 20% to 25% seen once. Study conclusions and caveats: In some patients, recipient T cells and intrathymic progenitors surviving conditioning explained high day-60 diversity. It was reported that alpha-beta T cells came from several hundred expanded graft clones (about two months after transplant).

The trim removed 3 bases at V and 6 bases at J, leaving 7 bases unmatched. Germline V gives CDR1 DFQATT, CDR2 SNEGSKA (reference sequence). This CDR3 comprises 14 residues. The rearrangement joins TRBV20-1 to TRBJ2-1; TRBD1 aligns across 8 bases. The receptor was derived from a male patient aged 2 to 10 who had a stem cell transplant for chronic granulomatous disease, so the T cells may come from the graft donor. The material sequenced was PBMCs, mostly from graft donor cells, taken 180 days after TCRalphabeta/CD19-depleted stem cell transplant. Here the CDR3 reads CSASQGAARNEQFF. CDR3 in DNA: TGCAGTGCTAGCCAGGGGGCGGCCCGCAATGAGCAGTTCTTC.